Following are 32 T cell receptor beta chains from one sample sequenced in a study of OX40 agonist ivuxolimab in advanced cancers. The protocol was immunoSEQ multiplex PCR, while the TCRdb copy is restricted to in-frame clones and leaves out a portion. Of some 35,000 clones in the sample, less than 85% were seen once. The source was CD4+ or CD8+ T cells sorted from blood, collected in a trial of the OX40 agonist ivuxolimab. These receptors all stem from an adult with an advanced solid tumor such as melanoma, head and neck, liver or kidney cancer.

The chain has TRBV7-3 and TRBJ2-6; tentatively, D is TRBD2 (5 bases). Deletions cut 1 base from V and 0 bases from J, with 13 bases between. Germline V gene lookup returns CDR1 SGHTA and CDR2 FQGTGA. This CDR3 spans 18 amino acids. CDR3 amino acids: CASSLSAEGFSGANVLTF. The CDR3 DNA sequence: TGTGCCAGCAGCTTAAGTGCAGAGGGATTCTCTGGGGCCAACGTCCTGACTTTC.

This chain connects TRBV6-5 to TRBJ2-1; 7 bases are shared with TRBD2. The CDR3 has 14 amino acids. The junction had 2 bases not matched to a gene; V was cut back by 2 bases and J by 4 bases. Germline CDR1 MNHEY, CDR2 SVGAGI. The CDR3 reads CASSYRDYYNEQFF. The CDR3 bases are TGTGCCAGCAGTTACCGGGACTATTACAATGAGCAGTTCTTC.

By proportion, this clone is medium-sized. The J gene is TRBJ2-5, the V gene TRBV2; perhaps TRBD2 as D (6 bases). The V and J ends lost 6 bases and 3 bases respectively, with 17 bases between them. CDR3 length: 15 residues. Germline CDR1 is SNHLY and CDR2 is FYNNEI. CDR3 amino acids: CASSDAGSGEETQYF. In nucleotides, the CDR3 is TGTGCCAGCAGCGACGCCGGGTCGGGGGAAGAGACCCAGTACTTC.

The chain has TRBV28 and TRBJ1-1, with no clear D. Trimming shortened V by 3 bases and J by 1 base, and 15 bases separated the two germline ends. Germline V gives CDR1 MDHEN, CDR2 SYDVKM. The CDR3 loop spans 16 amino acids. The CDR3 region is CASSFGDSGENTEAFF. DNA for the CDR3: TGTGCCAGCAGTTTCGGCGATTCCGGGGAGAACACTGAAGCTTTCTTT.

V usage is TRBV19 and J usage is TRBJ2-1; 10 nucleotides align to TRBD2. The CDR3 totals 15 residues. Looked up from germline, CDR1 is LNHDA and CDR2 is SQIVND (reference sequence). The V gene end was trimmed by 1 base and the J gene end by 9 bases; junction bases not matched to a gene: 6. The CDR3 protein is CASSIAASGSGEQFF. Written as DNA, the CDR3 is TGTGCCAGTAGTATAGCGGCTAGCGGGAGCGGTGAGCAGTTCTTC.

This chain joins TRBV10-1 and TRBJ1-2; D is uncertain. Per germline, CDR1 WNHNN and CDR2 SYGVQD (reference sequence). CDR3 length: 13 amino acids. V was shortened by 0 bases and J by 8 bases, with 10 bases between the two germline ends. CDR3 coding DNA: TGCGCCAGCAGTGAGTCTGTGGGAGACGGCTACACCTTC. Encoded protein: CASSESVGDGYTF.

The CDR3 DNA follows: TGTGCCAGCAGTTTATCCCGGGATACGCAGTATTTT. It is translated as CASSLSRDTQYF. The chain couples TRBV27 to TRBJ2-3; D uncertain. V was trimmed by 0 bases and J by 6 bases, leaving 4 bases between them. Germline values: CDR1 MNHEY, CDR2 SMNVEV (reference sequence). The CDR3 is made up of 12 amino acids.

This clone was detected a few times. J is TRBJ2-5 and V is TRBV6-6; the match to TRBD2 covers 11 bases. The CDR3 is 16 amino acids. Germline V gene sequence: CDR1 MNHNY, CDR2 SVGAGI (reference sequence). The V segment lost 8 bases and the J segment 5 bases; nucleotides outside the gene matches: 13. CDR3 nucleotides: TGTGCCAGCGTGGGTCTAGCGGGGGGCATTGGGGAGACCCAGTACTTC. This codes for CASVGLAGGIGETQYF.

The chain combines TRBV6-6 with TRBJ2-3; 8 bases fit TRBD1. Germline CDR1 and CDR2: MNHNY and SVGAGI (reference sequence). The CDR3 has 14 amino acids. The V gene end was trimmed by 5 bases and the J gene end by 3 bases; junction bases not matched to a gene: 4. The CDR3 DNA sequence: TGTGCCAGCAGTACCGGACAGGGAACAGATACGCAGTATTTT. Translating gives CASSTGQGTDTQYF.

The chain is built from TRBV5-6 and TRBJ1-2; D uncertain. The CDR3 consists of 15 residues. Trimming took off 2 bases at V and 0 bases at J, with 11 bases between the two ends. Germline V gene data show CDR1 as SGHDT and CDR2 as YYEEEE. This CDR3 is CASSFQVTPNYGYTF. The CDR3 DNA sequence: TGTGCCAGCAGCTTCCAGGTAACACCTAACTATGGCTACACCTTC. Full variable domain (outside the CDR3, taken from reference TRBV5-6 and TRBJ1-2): DAGVTQSPTHLIKTRGQQVTLRCSPKSGHDTVSWYQQALGQGPQFIFQYYEEEERQRGNFPDRFSGHQFPNYSSELNVNALLLGDSALYLCASSFQVTPNYGYTFGSGTRLTVV.

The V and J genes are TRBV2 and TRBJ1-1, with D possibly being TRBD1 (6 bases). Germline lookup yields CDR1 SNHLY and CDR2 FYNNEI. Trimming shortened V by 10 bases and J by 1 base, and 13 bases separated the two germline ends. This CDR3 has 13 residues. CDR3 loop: CATTGFRNTEAFF. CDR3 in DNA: TGTGCCACCACAGGGTTTCGGAACACTGAAGCTTTCTTT.

The CDR3 spells CAAYSNTGELFF. In DNA form, the CDR3 reads TGCGCCGCCTACTCCAACACCGGGGAGCTGTTTTTT. The rearrangement uses TRBV5-1 and TRBJ2-2; D remains ambiguous. The CDR3 is 12 amino acids. The V and J ends lost 10 bases and 2 bases respectively, with 9 bases between them. Germline V CDR1 and CDR2: SGHRS, YFSETQ. Complete variable domain (other parts from reference TRBV5-1 and TRBJ2-2): KAGVTQTPRYLIKTRGQQVTLSCSPISGHRSVSWYQQTPGQGLQFLFEYFSETQRNKGNFPGRFSGRQFSNSRSEMNVSTLELGDSALYLCAAYSNTGELFFGEGSRLTVL.

CDR3 in amino acids: CASSLEVLAGGYRSEQFF. In DNA, the CDR3 is TGTGCCAGCAGCTTAGAGGTTCTCGCGGGAGGATATAGAAGTGAGCAGTTCTTC. The chain combines TRBV7-2 with TRBJ2-1; 8 nucleotides line up with TRBD2. CDR1 and CDR2 (germline): SGHTA, FQGNSA. CDR3 length: 18 residues. The junction had 17 bases not matched to a gene; V was cut back by 1 base and J by 9 bases.

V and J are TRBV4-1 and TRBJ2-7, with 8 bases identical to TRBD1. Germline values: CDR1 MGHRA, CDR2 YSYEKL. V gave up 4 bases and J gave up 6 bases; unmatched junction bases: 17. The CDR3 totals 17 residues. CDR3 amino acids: CASSPNAGGAISGEQYF. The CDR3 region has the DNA TGCGCCAGCAGCCCAAACGCAGGGGGCGCGATTTCTGGCGAGCAGTACTTC.

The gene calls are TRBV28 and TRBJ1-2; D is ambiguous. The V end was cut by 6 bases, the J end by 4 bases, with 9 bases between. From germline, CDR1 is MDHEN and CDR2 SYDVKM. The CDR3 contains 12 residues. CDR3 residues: CASSDTTYGYTF. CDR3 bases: TGTGCCAGCAGCGACACTACCTATGGCTACACCTTC.

The CDR3 sequence is CASSAWQTYEQYF. The CDR3 coding sequence is TGTGCCAGCAGTGCTTGGCAGACCTACGAGCAGTACTTC. The chain links TRBV6-1 to TRBJ2-7; D gene uncertain. V gave up 4 bases and J gave up 2 bases, with 9 bases separating them. Per germline, CDR1 MNHNS and CDR2 SASEGT. CDR3 length: 13 residues.

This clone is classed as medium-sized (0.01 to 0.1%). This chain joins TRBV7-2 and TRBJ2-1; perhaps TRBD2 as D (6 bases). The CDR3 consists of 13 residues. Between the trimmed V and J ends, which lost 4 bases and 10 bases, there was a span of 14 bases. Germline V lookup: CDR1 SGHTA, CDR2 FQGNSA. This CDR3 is CASSSPPGLEQFF. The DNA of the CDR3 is TGTGCCAGCAGCTCCCCCCCCGGACTAGAGCAGTTCTTC.

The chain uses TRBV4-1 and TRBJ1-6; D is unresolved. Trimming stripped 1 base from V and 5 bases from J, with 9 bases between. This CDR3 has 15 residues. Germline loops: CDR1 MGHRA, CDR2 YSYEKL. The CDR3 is CASSQGGIDNSPLHF. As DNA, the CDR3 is TGCGCCAGCAGCCAAGGAGGTATCGATAATTCACCCCTCCACTTT.

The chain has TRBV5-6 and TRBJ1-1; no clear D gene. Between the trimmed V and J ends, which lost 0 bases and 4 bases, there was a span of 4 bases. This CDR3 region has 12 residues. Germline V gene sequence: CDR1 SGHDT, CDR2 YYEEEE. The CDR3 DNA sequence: TGTGCCAGCAGCTTGGGCATCACTGAAGCTTTCTTT. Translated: CASSLGITEAFF. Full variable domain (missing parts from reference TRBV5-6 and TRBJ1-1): DAGVTQSPTHLIKTRGQQVTLRCSPKSGHDTVSWYQQALGQGPQFIFQYYEEEERQRGNFPDRFSGHQFPNYSSELNVNALLLGDSALYLCASSLGITEAFFGQGTRLTVV.

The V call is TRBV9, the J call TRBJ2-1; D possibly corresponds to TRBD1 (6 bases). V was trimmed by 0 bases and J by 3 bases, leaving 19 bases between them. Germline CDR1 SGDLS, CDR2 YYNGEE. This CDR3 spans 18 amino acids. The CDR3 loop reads CASSVAGAASAFYNEQFF. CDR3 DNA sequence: TGTGCCAGCAGCGTAGCAGGGGCAGCCAGCGCCTTCTACAATGAGCAGTTCTTC.

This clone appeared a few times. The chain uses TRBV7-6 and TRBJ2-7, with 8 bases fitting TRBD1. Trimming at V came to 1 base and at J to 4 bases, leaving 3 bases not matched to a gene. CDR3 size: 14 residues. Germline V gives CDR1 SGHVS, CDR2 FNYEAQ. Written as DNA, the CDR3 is TGTGCCAGCAGCTTAGGCCAGGGGGCTTACGAGCAGTACTTC. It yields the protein CASSLGQGAYEQYF. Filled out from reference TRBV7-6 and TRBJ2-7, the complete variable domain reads GAGVSQSPRYKVTKRGQDVALRCDPISGHVSLYWYRQALGQGPEFLTYFNYEAQQDKSGLPNDRFSAERPEGSISTLTIQRTEQRDSAMYRCASSLGQGAYEQYFGPGTRLTVT.

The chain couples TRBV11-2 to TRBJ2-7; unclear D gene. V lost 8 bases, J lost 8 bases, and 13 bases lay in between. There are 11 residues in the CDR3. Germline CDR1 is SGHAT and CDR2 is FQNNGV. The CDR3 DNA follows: TGTGCCAGCGGCCCGATGACGAAGCAGTACTTC. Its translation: CASGPMTKQYF.

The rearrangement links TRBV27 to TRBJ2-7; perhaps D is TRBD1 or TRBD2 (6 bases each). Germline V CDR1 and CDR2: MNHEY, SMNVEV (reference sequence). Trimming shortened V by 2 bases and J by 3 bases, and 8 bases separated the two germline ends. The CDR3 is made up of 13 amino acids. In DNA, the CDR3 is TGTGCCAGCAGTTTAGGAGGGGGCTACGAGCAGTACTTC. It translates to CASSLGGGYEQYF.

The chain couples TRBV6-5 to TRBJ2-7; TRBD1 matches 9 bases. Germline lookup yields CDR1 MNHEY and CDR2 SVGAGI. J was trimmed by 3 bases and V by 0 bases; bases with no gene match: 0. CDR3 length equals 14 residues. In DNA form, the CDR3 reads TGTGCCAGCAGTTACTCGGACAGGGGCTACGAGCAGTACTTC. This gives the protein CASSYSDRGYEQYF.

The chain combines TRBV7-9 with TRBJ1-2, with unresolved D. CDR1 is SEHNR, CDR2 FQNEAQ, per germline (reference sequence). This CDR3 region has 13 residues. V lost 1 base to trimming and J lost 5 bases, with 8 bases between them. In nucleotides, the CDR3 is TGTGCCAGCAGCTTAGGTGTTAGATATGGCTACACCTTC. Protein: CASSLGVRYGYTF.

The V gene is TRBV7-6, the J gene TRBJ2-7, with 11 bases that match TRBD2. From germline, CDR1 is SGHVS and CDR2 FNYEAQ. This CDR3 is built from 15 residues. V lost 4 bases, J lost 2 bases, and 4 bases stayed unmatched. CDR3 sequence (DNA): TGTGCCAGCAGCTCCCAGACTAGCGGGACCTACGAGCAGTACTTC. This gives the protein CASSSQTSGTYEQYF.

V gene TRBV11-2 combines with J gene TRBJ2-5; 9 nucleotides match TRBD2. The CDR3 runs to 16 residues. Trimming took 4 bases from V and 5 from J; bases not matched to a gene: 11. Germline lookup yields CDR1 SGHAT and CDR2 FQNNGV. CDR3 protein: CASSSRLGLAGETQYF. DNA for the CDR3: TGTGCCAGCAGCTCACGGTTAGGGCTAGCGGGGGAGACCCAGTACTTC.

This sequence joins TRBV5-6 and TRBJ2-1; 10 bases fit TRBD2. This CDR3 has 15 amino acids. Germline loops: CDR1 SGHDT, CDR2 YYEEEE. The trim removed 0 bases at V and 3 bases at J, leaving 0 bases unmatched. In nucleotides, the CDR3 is TGTGCCAGCAGCTTGGCTAGCGGGAGCTACAATGAGCAGTTCTTC. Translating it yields CASSLASGSYNEQFF.

This CDR3 reads CASSPGQDPSYGYTF. In nucleotides, the CDR3 is TGTGCCAGCAGCCCCGGACAAGATCCCAGCTATGGCTACACCTTC. The chain joins TRBV4-2 to TRBJ1-2, with a tentative D call TRBD1 (5 bases). This CDR3 comprises 15 residues. V was clipped by 4 bases and J by 4 bases, with 16 bases between them. Germline assignment: CDR1 LGHNA and CDR2 YNFKEQ.

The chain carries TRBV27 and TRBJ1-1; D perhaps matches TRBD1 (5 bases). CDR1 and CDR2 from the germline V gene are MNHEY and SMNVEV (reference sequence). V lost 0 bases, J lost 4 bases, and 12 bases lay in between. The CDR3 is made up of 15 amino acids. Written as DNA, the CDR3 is TGTGCCAGCAGTTTATCGGGCGGGACGGGCACTGAAGCTTTCTTT. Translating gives CASSLSGGTGTEAFF.

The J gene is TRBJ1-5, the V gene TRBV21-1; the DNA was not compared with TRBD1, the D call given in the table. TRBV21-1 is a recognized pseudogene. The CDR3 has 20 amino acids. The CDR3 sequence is CASSKGRDSATSYSNQPQHF. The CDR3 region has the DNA TGTGCCAGCAGCAAAGGCCGGGACAGTGCGACCTCTTATAGCAATCAGCCCCAGCATTTT.

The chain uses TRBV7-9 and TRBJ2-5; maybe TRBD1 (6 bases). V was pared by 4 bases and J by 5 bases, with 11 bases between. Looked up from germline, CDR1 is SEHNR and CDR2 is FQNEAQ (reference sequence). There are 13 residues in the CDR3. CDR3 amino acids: CASSSDSGETQYF. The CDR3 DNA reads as TGTGCCAGCAGCTCGGACAGTGGGGAGACCCAGTACTTC.